Below are 32 T cell receptor beta chains sequenced from a single sample in a study of T-cell memory formation after mild COVID-19 (dated by TCRdb to the early 2020s). The protocol used for the library was 5' RACE. TCRdb shows the sequencer as Illumina NovaSeq 6000. TCRdb redid the processing of the public reads, applying fastp at Q25 and MiXCR, and retained in-frame beta chains. Records with the same CDR3 protein are collapsed into one entry carrying the most frequent genes and DNA. This sample is represented by under 700,000 distinct CDR3 sequences; approximately 20% of them were singletons. The ten largest clones represent about 12% of the sample. Input material: PBMCs or a T cell subset sorted from them (not recorded which). The receptors originated from an adult woman who had mild COVID-19 (a few samples of this study predate the infection). The sample titles of this study are shuffled in the database, so cell type and time point are left out; the donor was told from shared clones.

In this sample, this clonotype turned up a few times. The rearrangement joins TRBV9 to TRBJ2-1; maybe TRBD2 (6 bases). The CDR3 runs 14 residues. CDR1 and CDR2 (germline): SGDLS, YYNGEE. Deletions cut 3 bases from V and 6 bases from J, with 13 bases between. The CDR3 protein is CASSERGGSNEQFF. CDR3 sequence (DNA): TGTGCCAGCAGCGAGAGAGGAGGGTCCAATGAGCAGTTCTTC. The full variable domain, its missing parts supplied by reference TRBV9 and TRBJ2-1, is DSGVTQTPKHLITATGQRVTLRCSPRSGDLSVYWYQQSLDQGLQFLIQYYNGEERAKGNILERFSAQQFPDLHSELNLSSLELGDSALYFCASSERGGSNEQFFGPGTRLTVL.

V and J are TRBV5-1 and TRBJ2-2; 7 bases map to TRBD1. Germline CDR1 and CDR2: SGHRS and YFSETQ. This CDR3 contains 16 residues. V trimming: 1 base; J trimming: 5 bases; junction bases outside the gene matches: 8. Here the CDR3 reads CASSLSETGTTGELFF. The CDR3 DNA is TGCGCCAGCAGCTTGTCTGAGACAGGGACAACCGGGGAGCTGTTTTTT.

This clonotype has a handful of counts. This chain joins TRBV5-1 and TRBJ2-7; the D gene is possibly TRBD2 (7 bases). Germline CDR1 is SGHRS and CDR2 is YFSETQ. V was cut by 1 base and J by 0 bases, with 14 bases left in between. CDR3 length equals 16 residues. The CDR3 DNA reads TGCGCCAGCAGCTTGTCCGCGGGGGCGAGCTCCTACGAGCAGTACTTC. Its protein product is CASSLSAGASSYEQYF.

The sample holds a few counts of this clonotype. The V call is TRBV12-3 or TRBV12-4, the J call TRBJ1-4, with TRBD1 matching over 7 bases. The CDR3 is 15 residues long. The J segment lost 7 bases and the V segment lost 5 bases, leaving 10 bases of the junction unmatched. In DNA form, the CDR3 reads TGTGCCAGCAGTCCCCCGACAAGGGGGCGTGAAAAACTGTTTTTT. Encoded protein: CASSPPTRGREKLFF.

This clonotype was observed a handful of times. The V gene is TRBV19, the J gene TRBJ2-6; 10 bases are shared with TRBD2. V dropped 5 bases and J dropped 4; count of bases not matched to a gene: 14. CDR3 length: 19 residues. Germline lookup yields CDR1 LNHDA and CDR2 SQIVND (reference sequence). The CDR3 is CASSSSGTSVFSGANVLTF. The CDR3 region has the DNA TGTGCCAGTAGTTCCTCCGGGACTAGCGTTTTTTCCGGGGCCAACGTCCTGACTTTC.

The V gene is TRBV12-3 or TRBV12-4, the J gene TRBJ2-5; no clear D. V was pared by 5 bases and J by 5 bases, with 9 bases between. The CDR3 runs to 12 residues. The CDR3 reads CASSRRWETQYF. The CDR3 coding sequence is TGTGCCAGCAGTCGCCGGTGGGAGACCCAGTACTTC.

This clonotype has ten or more counts. V is TRBV6-5 and J is TRBJ2-1; 10 positions match TRBD2. This CDR3 has 14 residues. The V and J ends lost 6 bases and 6 bases, in that order; junction bases with no gene match: 5. Germline V gene data show CDR1 as MNHEY and CDR2 as SVGAGI. DNA of the CDR3: TGTGCCAGCAGCAGACTAGCGGGTGGCAATGAGCAGTTCTTC. Its protein is CASSRLAGGNEQFF.

This clonotype was observed a few times. The genes are TRBV20-1 and TRBJ1-2; possibly TRBD1 for D (5 bases). Germline V gives CDR1 DFQATT, CDR2 SNEGSKA (reference sequence). The V end was cut by 1 base, the J end by 8 bases, with 17 bases between. CDR3 size: 14 residues. The CDR3 DNA reads TGCAGTGCTAGAGTGGAGGAGGCAGGGAGAGGCTACACCTTC. It yields the protein CSARVEEAGRGYTF.

This clonotype showed up many times. V usage is TRBV7-9 and J usage is TRBJ2-1; D is undetermined. The CDR3 contains 13 residues. V lost 4 bases and J lost 10, with 14 bases in between. CDR1 and CDR2 (germline): SEHNR, FQNEAQ (reference sequence). The CDR3 nucleotides are TGTGCCAGCAGCTCCCCTAATCATGACGAGCAGTTCTTC. It specifies CASSSPNHDEQFF.

J is TRBJ2-7 and V is TRBV12-3 or TRBV12-4, with no clear D. The CDR3 contains 12 residues. Trimming pared 5 bases from V and 3 bases from J, leaving 8 bases between. The CDR3 sequence is CASSPAIYEQYF. Here the CDR3 DNA reads TGTGCCAGCAGTCCGGCCATCTACGAGCAGTACTTC.

This clonotype has at least ten counts. The V gene is TRBV15, the J gene TRBJ2-1; TRBD1 might be the D (6 bases). The ends were cut back, 4 bases at V and 4 bases at J, with 14 bases in the middle. This CDR3 is 15 amino acids long. Looked up from germline, CDR1 is LNHNV and CDR2 is YYDKDF (reference sequence). CDR3 DNA sequence: TGTGCCACCAGCAAAGAGGACAGAGCTTACAATGAGCAGTTCTTC. This sequence encodes CATSKEDRAYNEQFF.

This clonotype was found many times. The V call is TRBV5-1, the J call TRBJ1-2, with a tentative D call TRBD1 (5 bases). CDR3 length equals 16 residues. Germline CDR1 SGHRS, CDR2 YFSETQ. Trimming cost V 4 bases and J 6 bases, with 22 bases left between them. The CDR3 region has the DNA TGCGCCAGCAGCCCCCTTTCATTCGGGACGGGGGATGGCTACACCTTC. It is translated as CASSPLSFGTGDGYTF.

The chain has TRBV24-1 and TRBJ2-1; TRBD2 is a possible D gene (5 bases). The CDR3 is made up of 16 amino acids. V dropped 4 bases and J dropped 8 bases, with 20 bases sitting between them. CDR1 and CDR2 from the germline V gene are KGHDR and SFDVKD. In DNA, the CDR3 is TGTGCCACCAGTGAAATAAAATCGGGTTCGGAGGATGAGCAGTTCTTC. Its protein is CATSEIKSGSEDEQFF.

V usage is TRBV6-2 or TRBV6-3 and J usage is TRBJ1-1, with TRBD1 matching over 8 bases. V shed 6 bases, J shed 6 bases, and the junction held 9 bases outside the gene matches. The CDR3 sequence is 14 residues long. Germline V gene sequence: CDR1 MNHEY, CDR2 SVGEGT. In DNA, the CDR3 is TGTGCCAGCAGGCTTGGGACAGGAGTAGCTGAAGCTTTCTTT. It translates to CASRLGTGVAEAFF.

This clonotype was detected only a few times. This rearrangement joins TRBV3-1 to TRBJ1-6; a weak D match, TRBD1 (5 bases). CDR1 is LGHDT and CDR2 is YNNKEL in the germline V gene (reference sequence). The CDR3 extends over 18 amino acids. The ends were cut back, 0 bases at V and 8 bases at J, with 20 bases in the middle. In nucleotides, the CDR3 is TGTGCCAGCAGCCAAGATTGGACGAGGGGTTACCTTCATTCACCCCTCCACTTT. Its translation is CASSQDWTRGYLHSPLHF.

This chain uses TRBV9 with TRBJ2-1, with a weak D call TRBD2 (6 bases). Germline V gene sequence: CDR1 SGDLS, CDR2 YYNGEE. The V end lost 3 bases, the J end lost 8 bases, and 15 bases lay between the germline ends. The CDR3 length is 14 residues. This chain's CDR3 is CASSGGWERDEQFF. CDR3 coding DNA: TGTGCCAGCAGCGGGGGGTGGGAGCGGGATGAGCAGTTCTTC.

V and J are TRBV3-1 and TRBJ1-2; D is unresolved. In germline, CDR1 is LGHDT, CDR2 YNNKEL (reference sequence). This CDR3 has 15 residues. Trimming took 1 base from V and 3 from J, leaving 12 bases between them. The CDR3 sequence is CASSQVSTADYGYTF. The DNA for the CDR3 is TGTGCCAGCAGCCAAGTTAGTACGGCAGACTATGGCTACACCTTC.

This clonotype was recorded a few times. This rearrangement joins TRBV7-8 to TRBJ2-3, with D perhaps TRBD1 or TRBD2 (5 bases each). This CDR3 is built from 17 residues. V lost 5 bases and J lost 4, with 22 bases in between. Germline assignment: CDR1 SGHVS and CDR2 FQNEAQ. CDR3 in DNA: TGTGCCAGCAGCCCCTTCGGTGTGGGCCTGGGGGCAGATACGCAGTATTTT. Its protein product is CASSPFGVGLGADTQYF. The variable domain in full, with the rest retrieved from reference TRBV7-8 and TRBJ2-3, is GAGVSQSPRYKVAKRGQDVALRCDPISGHVSLFWYQQALGQGPEFLTYFQNEAQLDKSGLPSDRFFAERPEGSVSTLKIQRTQQEDSAVYLCASSPFGVGLGADTQYFGPGTRLTVL.

This clonotype was seen at least ten times. One end of the junction fails to match germline, which may point to a read error. The rearrangement joins TRBV5-1 to TRBJ1-1, with D tentatively TRBD1 (6 bases). The CDR3 is 13 residues long. Germline V gene data show CDR1 as SGHRS and CDR2 as YFSETQ. CDR3 coding DNA: TGTGCCAGCAGCCAAGGGGGGAACACTGAAGCTTTCTTT. Amino acid sequence: CASSQGGNTEAFF.

The rearrangement uses TRBV7-2 and TRBJ2-1, with 9 bases identical to TRBD2. The junction had 3 bases not matched to a gene; V was cut back by 4 bases and J by 5 bases. Germline V gives CDR1 SGHTA, CDR2 FQGNSA. The CDR3 is made up of 14 amino acids. DNA of the CDR3: TGTGCCAGCAGCTACCTAGCGGGGCACAATGAGCAGTTCTTC. Translation gives CASSYLAGHNEQFF.

The chain uses TRBV29-1 and TRBJ1-2; D is unresolved. Germline V gene data show CDR1 as SQVTM and CDR2 as ANQGSEA. V lost 0 bases and J 0 bases, leaving 8 bases between the germline ends. The CDR3 spans 14 residues. The CDR3 DNA sequence: TGCAGCGTTGAAGATATAGGAGCTAACTATGGCTACACCTTC. Protein sequence: CSVEDIGANYGYTF.

The V gene is TRBV5-6, the J gene TRBJ1-6, with D maybe TRBD1 (5 bases). Trimming stripped 3 bases from V and 6 bases from J, with 19 bases between. From germline, CDR1 is SGHDT and CDR2 YYEEEE. The CDR3 runs 17 residues. The DNA for the CDR3 is TGTGCCAGCAGCTCGGAAATTGGGGGATTTCTTAATTCACCCCTCCACTTT. The encoded protein is CASSSEIGGFLNSPLHF.

The V and J genes are TRBV12-3 or TRBV12-4 and TRBJ2-3, with D hard to call. The CDR3 sequence is 12 residues long. The V gene lost 8 bases and the J gene lost 0 bases, with 6 bases spanning the gap. For the CDR3, the DNA is TGTGCCAGCGCACTAAGCACAGATACGCAGTATTTT. Translated: CASALSTDTQYF.

This clonotype appeared a few times. The rearrangement uses TRBV7-2 and TRBJ2-7; D unresolved. The CDR3 consists of 13 residues. Germline V lookup: CDR1 SGHTA, CDR2 FQGNSA. Trimming cost V 6 bases and J 2 bases, with 11 bases left between them. The CDR3 is CASRGRETYEQYF. Written as DNA, the CDR3 is TGTGCCAGCAGGGGTAGAGAGACCTACGAGCAGTACTTC.

This chain connects TRBV5-1 to TRBJ2-1; D uncertain. The CDR3 length is 13 residues. V lost 2 bases to trimming and J lost 9 bases, with 12 bases between them. From germline, CDR1 is SGHRS and CDR2 YFSETQ. The CDR3 coding sequence is TGCGCCAGCAGCTTTAAAAGCGACGGTGAGCAGTTCTTC. This encodes CASSFKSDGEQFF.

The chain links TRBV14 to TRBJ1-1, with D unresolved. The length of the CDR3 is 11 residues. The V end lost 7 bases, the J end lost 1 base, and 4 bases lay between the germline ends. Germline V lookup: CDR1 SGHDN, CDR2 FVKESK. The CDR3 reads CASTENTEAFF. DNA of the CDR3: TGTGCCAGCACAGAGAACACTGAAGCTTTCTTT.

This clonotype occurred a few times. The rearrangement uses TRBV7-9 and TRBJ1-2; D not resolved. There are 16 residues in the CDR3. Trimming pared 1 base from V and 4 bases from J, leaving 16 bases between. Germline CDR1 SEHNR, CDR2 FQNEAQ (reference sequence). CDR3 DNA: TGTGCCAGCAGCTTAGTTGGTATCAGGAGCCCCTATGGCTACACCTTC. Translation: CASSLVGIRSPYGYTF.

This clonotype was counted only a few times. V is TRBV12-3 or TRBV12-4 and J is TRBJ1-2, with a weak D call TRBD1 (5 bases). This CDR3 contains 13 residues. The V and J ends lost 2 bases and 12 bases respectively, with 16 bases between them. The CDR3 sequence is CASSLRGLRNHTF. The DNA of the CDR3 is TGTGCCAGCAGTTTACGGGGCCTCCGAAACCACACCTTC.

This clonotype was picked up a small number of times. The genes are TRBV5-1 and TRBJ2-3; 7 bases align to TRBD1. J lost 2 bases, V lost 4 bases, and 7 bases had no gene match. The CDR3 is 15 residues long. The germline V gene encodes CDR1 SGHRS and CDR2 YFSETQ. Written as DNA, the CDR3 is TGCGCCAGCAGCGGGGGACAGACCTCCACAGATACGCAGTATTTT. Translation: CASSGGQTSTDTQYF. Looking up the rest from reference TRBV5-1 and TRBJ2-3 gives the full variable domain: KAGVTQTPRYLIKTRGQQVTLSCSPISGHRSVSWYQQTPGQGLQFLFEYFSETQRNKGNFPGRFSGRQFSNSRSEMNVSTLELGDSALYLCASSGGQTSTDTQYFGPGTRLTVL.

This clonotype turned up a few times. This rearrangement joins TRBV30 to TRBJ1-1, with a possible D match to TRBD1 (6 bases). Trimming shortened V by 0 bases and J by 4 bases, and 12 bases separated the two germline ends. The CDR3 is made up of 14 amino acids. Germline V gives CDR1 GTSNPN, CDR2 SVGIG (reference sequence). This CDR3 reads CAWSVGRGGTEAFF. Written as DNA, the CDR3 is TGTGCCTGGAGTGTAGGCAGGGGCGGCACTGAAGCTTTCTTT.

This chain joins TRBV15 and TRBJ2-4, with 10 positions matching TRBD1. The CDR3 sequence is 16 residues long. Germline trimming cut 7 bases from V and 8 bases from J; bases unmatched to any gene: 14. The germline V gene encodes CDR1 LNHNV and CDR2 YYDKDF (reference sequence). In nucleotides, the CDR3 is TGTGCCACCAACACCGGGACAGGGGACGGGAGGCACATTCAGTACTTC. As protein: CATNTGTGDGRHIQYF.

This clonotype was picked up a small number of times. The V and J genes are TRBV5-1 and TRBJ2-2; no definite D call. Trimming removed 3 bases at V and 1 base at J, with 13 bases between. Germline values: CDR1 SGHRS, CDR2 YFSETQ. The CDR3 runs to 16 residues. The DNA of the CDR3 is TGCGCCAGCAGCTCCCCCGTGGGCCTGAACACCGGGGAGCTGTTTTTT. It specifies CASSSPVGLNTGELFF.